Below, 29 T cell receptor beta chains from the same sample are listed, as sequenced in a study of blood T cells in healthy people across ages. With a J-beta primer mix and a sample-barcoded 5' primer, a second PCR ran about 7 to 12 cycles. TCRdb used MiXCR to reprocess the 5' RACE reads, holding one entry per CDR3 protein. The data hold hundreds of thousands of distinct CDR3 sequences, with less than 60% observed a single time. Sequences were obtained from blood. Every receptor here comes from a man older than 75 in good health.

J is TRBJ2-7 and V is TRBV7-2, with D possibly TRBD2 on 6 matching bases. V was cut by 2 bases and J by 3 bases, with 14 bases left in between. This CDR3 contains 15 residues. Germline-derived CDR1 and CDR2 are SGHTA and FQGNSA. CDR3 sequence (DNA): TGTGCCAGCAGCTTATCCCGGGAGAGTGTCTACGAGCAGTACTTC. Translation: CASSLSRESVYEQYF.

The chain combines TRBV7-2 with TRBJ2-3, with 8 positions matching TRBD2. This CDR3 is 15 amino acids long. V lost 2 bases to trimming and J lost 8 bases; unmatched junction nucleotides: 9. CDR1 is SGHTA and CDR2 is FQGNSA in the germline V gene. The CDR3 nucleotides read TGTGCCAGCAGCTTACCAGCGGGAGCACAGACTACGCAGTATTTT. It translates to CASSLPAGAQTTQYF.

This chain links TRBV10-3 with TRBJ1-6; 8 bases match TRBD1. Trimming at V came to 4 bases and at J to 10 bases, leaving 12 bases not matched to a gene. The CDR3 spans 16 residues. CDR1 ENHRY and CDR2 SYGVKD come from the germline V gene. CDR3 region: CAISVRPQGADSPLHF. As DNA, the CDR3 is TGTGCCATCAGTGTAAGACCGCAGGGGGCAGACTCACCCCTCCACTTT.

Details on this clonotype: Since a much larger clone is just one base distant, this may be a read error. The V and J genes are TRBV6-6 and TRBJ1-4; the D is unclear. Trimming took 6 bases from V and 5 from J, leaving 19 bases between them. CDR1 and CDR2 (germline): MNHNY, SVGAGI (reference sequence). This CDR3 region has 16 residues. In nucleotides, the CDR3 is TGTGCCAGCAGGACTATGGCAGAACCCCCGAATGAAAAACTGTTTTTT. Its translation is CASRTMAEPPNEKLFF.

The V and J genes are TRBV7-2 and TRBJ2-5; the match to TRBD2 covers 11 bases. Germline trimming cut 6 bases from V and 2 bases from J; bases unmatched to any gene: 5. Germline assignment: CDR1 SGHTA and CDR2 FQGNSA. This CDR3 comprises 15 residues. The chain's CDR3 is CASRLTSGVQETQYF. Here the CDR3 DNA reads TGTGCCAGCAGACTGACTAGCGGGGTTCAAGAGACCCAGTACTTC.

There are a few counts of this clonotype. J is TRBJ2-3 and V is TRBV4-1; D gene unclear. Trimming cost V 1 base and J 1 base, with 9 bases left between them. This CDR3 region has 15 residues. Germline V gene lookup returns CDR1 MGHRA and CDR2 YSYEKL. DNA of the CDR3: TGCGCCAGCAGCCAAGGGGTTGGTCGCACAGATACGCAGTATTTT. It encodes CASSQGVGRTDTQYF.

Many counts were recorded for this clonotype. The chain uses TRBV6-5 and TRBJ2-7; no clear D. Germline CDR1 MNHEY, CDR2 SVGAGI. The CDR3 sequence is 15 residues long. V gave up 0 bases and J gave up 2 bases, with 11 bases separating them. The CDR3 region is CASSYSPALPYEQYF. CDR3 bases: TGTGCCAGCAGTTACTCGCCGGCTCTCCCCTACGAGCAGTACTTC.

The chain employs TRBV11-1 and TRBJ2-3; D remains ambiguous. This CDR3 is built from 14 residues. Germline assignment: CDR1 SGHAT and CDR2 FQDESV (reference sequence). Trimming cost V 5 bases and J 4 bases, with 13 bases left between them. The DNA for the CDR3 is TGTGCCAGCAGCCAGAGACTCGACCCAGATACGCAGTATTTT. This gives the protein CASSQRLDPDTQYF.

With regard to this clonotype: Relative to the germline gene, one junction end is altered; a read error may explain this. V and J are TRBV4-3 and TRBJ2-2, with D perhaps TRBD1 (7 bases). The CDR3 is 16 amino acids. Germline CDR1 and CDR2: LGHNA and YSLEER. CDR3: CASSQGVKGAIGGLFF. The CDR3 nucleotides are TGCGCCAGCAGCCAAGGGGTTAAGGGGGCTATCGGGGGGCTGTTTTTT.

The chain carries TRBV7-2 and TRBJ2-5, with D hard to call. From germline, CDR1 is SGHTA and CDR2 FQGNSA. The CDR3 totals 15 residues. Trimming left V 1 base short and J 1 base short, with 10 bases between. As DNA, the CDR3 is TGTGCCAGCAGCTTAGTAACAGTCCCCCAAGAGACCCAGTACTTC. It is translated as CASSLVTVPQETQYF. The variable domain in full, completed from reference TRBV7-2 and TRBJ2-5, reads GAGVSQSPSNKVTEKGKDVELRCDPISGHTALYWYRQSLGQGLEFLIYFQGNSAPDKSGLPSDRFSAERTGGSVSTLTIQRTQQEDSAVYLCASSLVTVPQETQYFGPGTRLLVL.

The V gene is TRBV12-3 or TRBV12-4, the J gene TRBJ2-1; 9 nucleotides line up with TRBD2. The CDR3 contains 14 residues. J was trimmed by 9 bases and V by 7 bases; bases with no gene match: 10. CDR3 amino acids: CASKGAGGLVEQFF. The CDR3 nucleotides read TGTGCCAGCAAAGGGGCGGGGGGGCTTGTTGAGCAGTTCTTC.

The chain is built from TRBV6-1 and TRBJ1-1; no firm D call. Germline assignment: CDR1 MNHNS and CDR2 SASEGT. The CDR3 length is 13 residues. V was clipped by 2 bases and J by 1 base, with 5 bases between them. This CDR3 is CASSESTNTEAFF. The CDR3 DNA reads as TGTGCCAGCAGTGAATCGACGAACACTGAAGCTTTCTTT.

This clonotype was seen once. The rearrangement uses TRBV4-2 and TRBJ1-4, with D hard to call. The V gene lost 1 base and the J gene lost 12 bases, with 12 bases spanning the gap. CDR3 length: 13 residues. Germline loops: CDR1 LGHNA, CDR2 YNFKEQ. The DNA for the CDR3 is TGTGCCAGCAGCCAAGCGGGCGGAACGGAACTGTTTTTT. Its translation is CASSQAGGTELFF.

The J gene is TRBJ1-2, the V gene TRBV5-1; D remains ambiguous. Trimming took off 1 base at V and 3 bases at J, with 7 bases between the two ends. CDR3 length: 13 residues. Per the germline V gene, CDR1 is SGHRS and CDR2 is YFSETQ. The CDR3 loop reads CASSLSAYYGYTF. CDR3 in DNA: TGCGCCAGCAGCTTGTCTGCGTACTATGGCTACACCTTC.

This sequence joins TRBV12-3 or TRBV12-4 and TRBJ1-1, with D unclear. With 3 bases removed from V and 2 bases from J, the gap between germline ends came to 10 bases. The CDR3 runs 14 residues. The CDR3 DNA is TGTGCCAGCAGTTTTTCCCCAGGAAACACTGAAGCTTTCTTT. This encodes CASSFSPGNTEAFF.

The chain links TRBV7-2 to TRBJ2-7; TRBD1 or TRBD2 may be the D gene (6 bases each). This CDR3 comprises 13 residues. Germline CDR1 reads SGHTA; CDR2 reads FQGNSA. With 6 bases removed from V and 2 bases from J, the gap between germline ends came to 11 bases. The CDR3 DNA is TGTGCCAGCAGACGGGGGCCGACCTACGAGCAGTACTTC. Translating it yields CASRRGPTYEQYF.

V and J are TRBV2 and TRBJ1-6, with D maybe TRBD1 (5 bases). CDR3 length: 14 residues. Germline V gene data show CDR1 as SNHLY and CDR2 as FYNNEI. V dropped 2 bases and J dropped 13 bases, with 15 bases sitting between them. The chain's CDR3 is CASSESGRLYPLHF. The CDR3 nucleotides read TGTGCCAGCAGTGAATCGGGACGCCTTTATCCCCTCCACTTT.

V and J are TRBV4-1 and TRBJ1-1; the D is unclear. Germline V gene data show CDR1 as MGHRA and CDR2 as YSYEKL. Trimming removed 0 bases at V and 2 bases at J, with 16 bases between. The CDR3 consists of 17 residues. CDR3 residues: CASSQDRAVSTNTEAFF. The DNA for the CDR3 is TGCGCCAGCAGCCAAGATCGAGCTGTCAGTACTAACACTGAAGCTTTCTTT.

The V call is TRBV3-1, the J call TRBJ2-3; D remains unclear. Germline CDR1 LGHDT, CDR2 YNNKEL (reference sequence). The germline V and J ends were trimmed by 4 bases and 4 bases, with 18 bases remaining between them. The CDR3 covers 16 residues. The CDR3 nucleotides read TGTGCCAGCAGCCCCGACCCGTTTTCCAGGTCAGATACGCAGTATTTT. Translation gives CASSPDPFSRSDTQYF.

The chain joins TRBV2 to TRBJ1-3; perhaps TRBD1 as D (6 bases). Trimming shortened V by 4 bases and J by 0 bases, and 10 bases separated the two germline ends. Per the germline V gene, CDR1 is SNHLY and CDR2 is FYNNEI. The CDR3 is made up of 15 amino acids. CDR3 amino acids: CASSGQAFSGNTIYF. CDR3 DNA sequence: TGTGCCAGCAGTGGACAGGCTTTCTCTGGAAACACCATATATTTT.

Details on this clonotype: At one end, the junction sequence differs from germline, possibly due to a read error. The V gene is TRBV7-8, the J gene TRBJ1-2; TRBD1 is a possible D gene (5 bases). The CDR3 loop spans 13 amino acids. The germline V gene has CDR1 SGHVS and CDR2 FQNEAQ. CDR3 loop: CAGSSRGNYGYTF. CDR3 bases: TGTGCCGGCAGTAGTCGGGGGAACTATGGCTACACCTTC.

This rearrangement joins TRBV11-1 to TRBJ2-2; D not resolved. Germline V CDR1 and CDR2: SGHAT, FQDESV (reference sequence). V gave up 4 bases and J gave up 4 bases, with 7 bases separating them. This CDR3 has 13 residues. This chain's CDR3 is CASSSITTGELFF. The CDR3 DNA reads as TGTGCCAGCAGCTCAATAACCACCGGGGAGCTGTTTTTT.

V usage is TRBV12-5 and J usage is TRBJ1-2; possible D gene TRBD1, 6 bases. Germline assignment: CDR1 LGHNT and CDR2 FRNRAP. The CDR3 spans 16 residues. The V end lost 5 bases, the J end lost 1 base, and 17 bases lay between the germline ends. The CDR3 bases are TGTGCTAGTGGTCCTGTCCCGGGGGCGGGTAACTATGGCTACACCTTC. Protein: CASGPVPGAGNYGYTF.

This clonotype was seen more than once but under ten times. The V call is TRBV28, the J call TRBJ2-1, with no clear D. CDR1 and CDR2 (germline): MDHEN, SYDVKM. The V gene lost 6 bases and the J gene lost 2 bases, with 17 bases spanning the gap. The CDR3 loop spans 16 amino acids. In DNA form, the CDR3 reads TGTGCCAGCAGCTCAACCCGTAGGAGCACCTACAATGAGCAGTTCTTC. Encoded protein: CASSSTRRSTYNEQFF.

The table lists this clonotype with a few counts. The chain uses TRBV24-1 and TRBJ2-2; 9 nucleotides agree with TRBD1. V gave up 3 bases and J gave up 6 bases; unmatched junction bases: 7. There are 16 residues in the CDR3. Germline assignment: CDR1 KGHDR and CDR2 SFDVKD. The CDR3 region is CATSDTRDRVAGELFF. CDR3 DNA: TGTGCCACCAGTGATACCCGGGACAGGGTCGCCGGGGAGCTGTTTTTT.

The chain has TRBV7-9 and TRBJ2-1, with D maybe TRBD1 (5 bases). The CDR3 consists of 20 residues. Deletions cut 6 bases from V and 5 bases from J, with 32 bases between. Looked up from germline, CDR1 is SEHNR and CDR2 is FQNEAQ (reference sequence). Written as DNA, the CDR3 is TGTGCCAGCAGATCCCCACGGACCCTCCACCCCAGGACACCTAACAATGAGCAGTTCTTC. This encodes CASRSPRTLHPRTPNNEQFF.

The V call is TRBV6-2 or TRBV6-3, the J call TRBJ1-2; TRBD1 might be the D (5 bases). The V gene's germline CDR1 is MNHEY and CDR2 SVGEGT. CDR3 size: 12 residues. Trimming took 4 bases from V and 4 from J, leaving 7 bases between them. The CDR3 DNA follows: TGTGCCAGCAGTTGGGACGGCTATGGCTACACCTTC. It yields the protein CASSWDGYGYTF.

The chain couples TRBV29-1 to TRBJ2-1; D is uncertain. Germline V lookup: CDR1 SQVTM, CDR2 ANQGSEA. V was pared by 2 bases and J by 0 bases, with 14 bases between. The CDR3 extends over 16 amino acids. The CDR3 bases are TGCAGCGTTGAATTCGGCAGAGCGAACTCCTACAATGAGCAGTTCTTC. It is translated as CSVEFGRANSYNEQFF.

This clonotype was observed a handful of times. The rearrangement uses TRBV20-1 and TRBJ1-6, with D perhaps TRBD1 (6 bases). In germline, CDR1 is DFQATT, CDR2 SNEGSKA (reference sequence). This CDR3 is 12 amino acids long. V was shortened by 3 bases and J by 10 bases, with 10 bases between the two germline ends. CDR3 amino acids: CSASSGGSPLHF. CDR3 coding DNA: TGCAGTGCTAGTAGTGGGGGCTCACCCCTCCACTTT.